This T cell receptor beta chain appears in the sequencing data of a study of human T cells and chemical hapten exposure. This clonotype was recorded many times. From the RACE reads, TCRdb called clonotypes with MiXCR, one entry per CDR3 protein. This repertoire shows about 42,000 distinct CDR3 sequences, 8% to 9% found once; its top ten account for 15%. Trimming removed 4 bases from V and 4 bases from J; junction bases left unmatched: 4. The CDR3 loop spans 14 amino acids. Germline V gives CDR1 LGHDT, CDR2 YNNKEL (reference sequence). Sample time point: patch test 2, 6 weeks after DPC sensitization. Treatment indicated: therapeutic diphenylcyclopropenone sensitization with weekly scalp DPC.

The V call is TRBV3-1, the J call TRBJ2-3, with 8 bases matching TRBD1. Sequencing was performed on whole blood, taken in connection with sensitization to the hapten diphenylcyclopropenone (DPC). This receptor was identified in a woman aged 40-49 years with alopecia areata. Some clones in this sample may be carry-over from other donors' samples. The CDR3 is CASSPTGDPDTQYF. The DNA of the CDR3 is TGTGCCAGCAGCCCGACAGGGGATCCAGATACGCAGTATTTT.